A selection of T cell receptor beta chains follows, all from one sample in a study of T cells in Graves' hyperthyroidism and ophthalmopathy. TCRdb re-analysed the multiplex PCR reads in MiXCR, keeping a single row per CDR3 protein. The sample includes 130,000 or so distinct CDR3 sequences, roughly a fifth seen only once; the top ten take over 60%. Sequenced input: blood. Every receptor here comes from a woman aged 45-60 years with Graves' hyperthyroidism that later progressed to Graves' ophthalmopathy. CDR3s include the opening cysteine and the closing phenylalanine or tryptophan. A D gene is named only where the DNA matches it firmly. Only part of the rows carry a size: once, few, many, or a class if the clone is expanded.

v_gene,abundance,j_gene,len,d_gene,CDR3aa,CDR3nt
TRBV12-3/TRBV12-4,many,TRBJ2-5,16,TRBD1,CASSLTAGTGGSGQYF,TGTGCCAGCAGCCTCACCGCCGGGACAGGGGGCAGTGGCCAGTACTTC
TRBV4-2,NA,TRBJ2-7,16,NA,CASSQPQPGPSYEQYF,TGTGCCAGCAGCCAACCCCAACCAGGGCCCTCCTACGAGCAGTACTTC
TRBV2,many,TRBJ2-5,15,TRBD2,CAIETSGGRNGAQYF,TGTGCCATCGAGACTAGCGGGGGACGCAATGGTGCCCAGTACTTC